One and the same sample provided the 11 T cell receptor beta chains below, sequenced in a study of blood T cell repertoires in COVID-19 (dated by TCRdb to about 2020). Library generation was performed with the immunoSEQ multiplex PCR assay. TCRdb provides this immuneACCESS table in a form limited to in-frame rearrangements. Some clones are lacking; in checked studies, under half of them reflect an unresolved V gene, and why the rest are absent is not known. The sample table holds 350,000 to 450,000 clones, of which 85% were seen once. The ten top clones hold roughly 3.6% of the sample. The source material was peripheral blood. The receptor set was obtained from a woman aged 18-29 years with acute or convalescent COVID-19.

This clone was seen many times. Other DNA sequences in this sample translate to the same CDR3. The chain links TRBV6-1 to TRBJ1-5, with D unresolved. The CDR3 sequence is 13 residues long. Trimming left V 3 bases short and J 3 bases short, with 6 bases between. Germline V gene data show CDR1 as MNHNS and CDR2 as SASEGT. CDR3 in DNA: TGTGCCAGCAGTGAGACTTTCAATCAGCCCCAGCATTTT. It encodes CASSETFNQPQHF.

V gene TRBV30 combines with J gene TRBJ1-5; D unclear. Trimming took 0 bases from V and 5 from J, leaving 11 bases between them. Germline V lookup: CDR1 GTSNPN, CDR2 SVGIG (reference sequence). The CDR3 runs to 14 residues. The CDR3 region has the DNA TGTGCCTGGAGTGTAAGGAGGATGGATCAGCCCCAGCATTTT. It is translated as CAWSVRRMDQPQHF.

This clone has only a few counts. V and J are TRBV19 and TRBJ2-6; 8 bases line up with TRBD1. V shed 10 bases, J shed 0 bases, and the junction held 8 bases outside the gene matches. This CDR3 has 16 residues. The germline V gene has CDR1 LNHDA and CDR2 SQIVND (reference sequence). The CDR3 reads CATRDRHSSGANVLTF. As DNA, the CDR3 is TGTGCCACTCGGGACAGGCACAGCTCTGGGGCCAACGTCCTGACTTTC.

Here the CDR3 reads CASLGQANYGYTF. Here the CDR3 DNA reads TGTGCCAGCCTGGGACAGGCAAACTATGGCTACACCTTC. The chain joins TRBV2 to TRBJ1-2; 8 nucleotides align to TRBD1. Germline loops: CDR1 SNHLY, CDR2 FYNNEI. This CDR3 is 13 amino acids long. The V gene end was trimmed by 8 bases and the J gene end by 2 bases; junction bases not matched to a gene: 4.

This chain joins TRBV20-1 and TRBJ2-3, with TRBD2 matching 9 bases. V lost 5 bases and J lost 10; bases outside the gene matches: 4. The germline V gene has CDR1 DFQATT and CDR2 SNEGSKA (reference sequence). The CDR3 sequence is 11 residues long. CDR3 sequence (DNA): TGCAGTGCTCAGGCTAGCGGGGCGCAGTATTTT. This codes for CSAQASGAQYF.

The chain couples TRBV6-5 to TRBJ2-5, with 11 bases identical to TRBD1. CDR1 is MNHEY, CDR2 SVGAGI, per germline. Trimming removed 4 bases from V and 4 bases from J; junction bases left unmatched: 8. This CDR3 is 16 amino acids long. In nucleotides, the CDR3 is TGTGCCAGCAGTTTGCTAGGACAGGGGGCAAGAGAGACCCAGTACTTC. It encodes CASSLLGQGARETQYF.

J is TRBJ2-1 and V is TRBV2; possible D gene TRBD2, 6 bases. The CDR3 spans 17 residues. CDR1 is SNHLY, CDR2 FYNNEI, per germline. The V gene lost 11 bases and the J gene lost 4 bases, with 27 bases spanning the gap. Here the CDR3 DNA reads TGTGCCCCCGGCCGGAGGGTTGAAAACCTCCTGTACAATGAGCAGTTCTTC. It codes for CAPGRRVENLLYNEQFF.

The chain employs TRBV5-4 and TRBJ2-1, with TRBD2 as a possible D gene (6 bases). CDR3 length: 15 residues. The germline V and J ends were trimmed by 3 bases and 3 bases, with 13 bases remaining between them. Germline CDR1 reads SGHNT; CDR2 reads YYREEE (reference sequence). For the CDR3, the DNA is TGTGCCAGCAGCTCGGGGGTCCCAAACTACAATGAGCAGTTCTTC. It yields the protein CASSSGVPNYNEQFF.

The chain is built from TRBV9 and TRBJ2-1; 7 bases agree with TRBD1. The CDR3 is 18 residues long. From germline, CDR1 is SGDLS and CDR2 YYNGEE. The ends lost 3 bases at V and 2 bases at J; junction bases unmatched: 14. CDR3 region: CASSGGHETGKTYNEQFF. The CDR3 DNA reads as TGTGCCAGCAGCGGAGGACACGAGACAGGGAAAACCTACAATGAGCAGTTCTTC.

This chain connects TRBV6-5 to TRBJ1-2, with 10 positions matching TRBD1. Germline V gives CDR1 MNHEY, CDR2 SVGAGI. The J segment lost 3 bases and the V segment lost 8 bases, leaving 9 bases of the junction unmatched. This CDR3 has 15 residues. The CDR3 DNA sequence: TGTGCCAGCGAAATCCCGGGACAGGGGCACTATGGCTACACCTTC. This encodes CASEIPGQGHYGYTF.

The rearrangement joins TRBV28 to TRBJ1-2, with 9 bases identical to TRBD1. This CDR3 region has 15 residues. V lost 5 bases to trimming and J lost 3 bases; unmatched junction nucleotides: 7. Germline lookup yields CDR1 MDHEN and CDR2 SYDVKM. CDR3 bases: TGTGCCAGCAGTGAAAGGACAGGGGTTGACTATGGCTACACCTTC. It yields the protein CASSERTGVDYGYTF.